This TCR beta chain was captured by sequencing in a study of cytomegalovirus exposure and HLA in healthy donors. It was with 60 Vbeta and 13 Jbeta primers that the PCR ran. This table comes from immunoSEQ multiplex PCR, and its TCRdb copy is limited to in-frame clones, with some not included. The data hold fewer than 200,000 clones, with roughly 87% observed a single time. The length of the CDR3 is 17 residues. V was pared by 5 bases and J by 2 bases, with 14 bases of the junction left unmatched. CDR1 and CDR2 (germline): MNHEY, SMNVEV (reference sequence). The receptor's source is a girl less than two years old in good health and CMV-seronegative. This chain joins TRBV27 and TRBJ2-7, with 8 bases identical to TRBD2. Sequenced: PBMCs. The CDR3 region has the DNA TGTGCCAGCAGTACCTATATTCCGTCCGGGAGGGCCTACGAGCAGTACTTC. Its translation is CASSTYIPSGRAYEQYF.